This T cell receptor (beta chain) emerged from a study of shared clonotypes between healthy human individuals. For the study at large: Used for every donor were three CD4 naive, three CD4 memory, two CD8 naive and one CD8 memory plate. Study-level points and caveats: The study found lower generation probabilities in non-shared clonotypes than in those shared by all four donors. Having only a few donors restricted how much genetic and exposure-history diversity was captured.

Germline CDR1 SNHLY, CDR2 FYNNEI. The CDR3 spans 13 residues. V dropped 5 bases and J dropped 7; count of bases not matched to a gene: 4. The assay was immunoSEQ multiplex PCR, and TCRdb's table has in-frame clones only and misses some. This sample yields 2.5 million or so clones, of which around 94% are seen a single time; 0.13% to 0.15% belongs to the top ten. Note on this clone: Antigen: not known.

The specimen was naive CD4+ T cells sorted from blood. Subset meaning: CD45RA+ positively selected. This chain connects TRBV2 to TRBJ2-7, with 11 positions matching TRBD1. The receptor was isolated from a man aged 18 to 35 in good health. In DNA, the CDR3 is TGTGCCAGCAGTCTGGGGACAGGGGGAGAGCAGTACTTC. Translated: CASSLGTGGEQYF.